The present T cell receptor beta chain was sequenced within a study of T cells after yellow fever vaccination (dated by TCRdb to about 2019). In terms of the full investigation: Memory subsets (EM, EMRA, CM and Tscm) were sorted on a BD FACS Aria III using CD3, CD45RA, CCR7 and CD95 staining. Two healthy male donors made up the cohort, one aged 18 to 29 years and the other aged 30 to 40 years. Blood samples were taken at several timepoints before and after primary and secondary immunization, and bulk PBMC replicates and cell subsets were isolated. To track T-cell clones before and after primary and booster YFV17D yellow fever vaccination, bulk TCR alpha and beta repertoires were sequenced longitudinally. Memory subsets were sorted on days 0, 15 and 45 and at 18 months after primary vaccination, and on days 0, 15 and 45 after the 30-year booster. The SMART-Seq v4 Ultra Low Input RNA kit was used to prepare libraries from fractions with low cell numbers.

This clonotype was counted many times. Base qualities are not recorded, but no much larger clone differs from it by a single base. The treatment or condition label here, explained by the study, means: live attenuated yellow fever vaccine strain. PBMCs were isolated from peripheral blood using a standard Ficoll-Paque protocol. The RNeasy Micro Kit was used to extract RNA from sorted memory subsets. Sequenced using an Illumina NovaSeq 6000. TCR cDNA was synthesized by 5'RACE template switching, which introduced a universal primer site and unique molecular identifiers. Priming for cDNA synthesis came from both the TCR alpha and TCR beta constant segments. Library amplification used two PCR steps, and the second PCR step added sample barcodes and sequencing adapters. Sequencing of libraries was done on Illumina HiSeq 2500 (2x100 bp) or NovaSeq (2x150 bp). On the study's bioinformatics: Demultiplexing of reads and collapsing into UMI consensus sequences were performed with MIGEC, and V(D)J alignment was carried out with MiXCR. Using edgeR on replicate PBMC samples, clonotypes were called vaccine-responding if FDR was below 0.01 and the log2 fold change was above 5 up to day 15. CD4 or CD8 identity was assigned to each bulk clonotype according to whether the clonotype was present at higher abundance in the sequenced CD4 repertoire or the sequenced CD8 repertoire. To estimate the distribution of each clone across memory phenotypes, clonotype frequencies in memory subsets were weighted by FACS-sorted cell numbers. TCRdb applied fastp at Q25 and MiXCR to the public reads, then kept only in-frame beta chains. Rows with a matching CDR3 protein are joined into one entry that keeps the most common DNA and genes. Clone size and V and J calls follow TCRdb, not the original study. This sample comprises around 60,000 distinct CDR3 sequences, approximately 6% of them detected only once. The top ten hold around a third of the sample.

General study outcomes and caveats: After the booster, most clones that had expanded after primary vaccination were detected again (approximately 96% of CD4 and 88% of CD8), suggesting broad maintenance of memory. The study included only two donors, which limits how far the findings can be generalized. In the sorted memory subsets on day 0, nearly all of the vaccine-responding clonotypes fell below detection. A small fraction of clonotypes showed up in both the CD4 and CD8 compartments, probably as a result of convergent recombination. Because abundant contaminating clonotypes from the bulk population could be contained in FACS-sorted repertoires, computational filtering was required. Compared with the primary T-cell response, the secondary T-cell response was weaker but faster, peaking on day 5 rather than day 15.

Its CDR3 holds 15 amino acids, cysteine through phenylalanine. Only the CDR3 part of the read is kept: 45 bases, read in frame from the first base. V is clipped by 6 bases and J by 0 bases, and the sequence between their germline boundaries is 17 bases long. For CDR1 and CDR2, the germline V gene lists SQVTM and ANQGSEA. This receptor chain uses TRBV29-1 and TRBJ1-1; no D gene call is confident. This material consisted of PBMCs, either bulk or a sorted T-cell subset (CD4+, CD8+, memory, or dextramer-sorted; not recorded which), taken on the day of the yellow fever booster vaccination. The sequence was collected from a young man who received the YFV17D yellow fever vaccine. The DNA reads as follows: TGCAGCGTAGCGGGGTTTTGGGGAATGAACACTGAAGCTTTCTTT. Its protein reads: CSVAGFWGMNTEAFF.